This TCR beta chain originates from a study of OX40 agonist ivuxolimab in advanced cancers. The study, taken as a whole, reports: With doses of 0.1-3.0 mg/kg, partial responders showed among the lowest clonal expansion. Fewer expanded clones were found on average in CD4+ than in CD8+ T cells.

The table came from immunoSEQ multiplex PCR; TCRdb's copy has only in-frame clones and leaves some out. The table records around 66,000 clones, 70% to 90% of them present only once. About this clone: Its antigen is as yet unknown.

The J segment lost 4 bases and the V segment lost 4 bases, leaving 4 bases of the junction unmatched. The CDR3 is 14 amino acids. Germline V gives CDR1 SGHRS, CDR2 YFSETQ. The rearrangement joins TRBV5-1 to TRBJ1-3; 8 bases match TRBD1. The sequencing here drew on CD4+ or CD8+ T cells sorted from blood, taken in a trial of the OX40 agonist ivuxolimab. The clonotype originates from an adult with an advanced solid tumor such as melanoma, head and neck, liver or kidney cancer. The CDR3 here is CASSPGGAGNTIYF. The DNA for the CDR3 is TGCGCCAGCAGCCCAGGGGGCGCGGGAAACACCATATATTTT.